Sequencing of this T cell receptor beta chain was carried out in a study of blood T cell repertoires in COVID-19. About the research overall: PBMCs, B-cell-depleted T cells, or T cells were the source of the cDNA or gDNA that made up the material.

As processed by the authors: Amplification of reference gene primers was used by the study to estimate nucleated cell counts. Assay used: immunoSEQ multiplex PCR; TCRdb lists only in-frame clones, some missing. V and J calls and clone size come straight from that table; D and trimming were deduced from the DNA. The sample lists some 250,000 clones, approximately 90% occurring once. The study assigned cohorts using participant-reported clinical history. Donors in Cohort 3 who had recovered were those with two negative PCRs, healthcare professional clearance, or resolution of their symptoms. Sequencing used PBMCs or T cells enriched from blood (not recorded which). This sequence was found in a middle-aged man who had recovered from COVID-19.

The CDR3 coding sequence is TGTGCCAGCAGTTATGAGGACAGGGAAAACATTCAGTACTTC. Protein sequence: CASSYEDRENIQYF. The V and J genes are TRBV6-6 and TRBJ2-4; TRBD1 matches 8 bases. The CDR3 runs to 14 residues. The germline V gene has CDR1 MNHNY and CDR2 SVGAGI (reference sequence). V lost 3 bases, J lost 5 bases, and 3 bases stayed unmatched.